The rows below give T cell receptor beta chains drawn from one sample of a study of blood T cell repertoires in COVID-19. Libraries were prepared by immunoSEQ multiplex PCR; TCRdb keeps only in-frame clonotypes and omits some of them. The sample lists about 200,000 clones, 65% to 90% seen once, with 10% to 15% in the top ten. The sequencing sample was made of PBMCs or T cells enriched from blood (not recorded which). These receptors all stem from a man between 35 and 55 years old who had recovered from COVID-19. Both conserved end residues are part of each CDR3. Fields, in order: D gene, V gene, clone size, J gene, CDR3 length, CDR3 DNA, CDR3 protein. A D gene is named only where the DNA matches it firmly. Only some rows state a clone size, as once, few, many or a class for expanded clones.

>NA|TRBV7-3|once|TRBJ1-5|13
TGTGCCAGCAGCCTCAACGGGGGGCAGCCCCAGCATTTT
CASSLNGGQPQHF
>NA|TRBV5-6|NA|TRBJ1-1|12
TGTGCCAGCAGCTTCGCCAGCACTGAAGCTTTCTTT
CASSFASTEAFF
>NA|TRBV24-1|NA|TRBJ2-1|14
TGTGCCACCAGTTCCGGGTTAGCGGACAATGAGCAGTTCTTC
CATSSGLADNEQFF
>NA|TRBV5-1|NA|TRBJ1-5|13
TGCGCCAGCAGCTTGGCGGGTCGGGAGCCCCAGCATTTT
CASSLAGREPQHF
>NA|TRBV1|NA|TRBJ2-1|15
TGCACCAGCAGCCAAGGCCGGGAGGGCTCAAATGAGCAGTTCTTC
CTSSQGREGSNEQFF
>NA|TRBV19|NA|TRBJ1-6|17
TGTGCCAGTAGTGTGGGACCAACAGGGTTCCGGAGCTCACCCCTCCACTTT
CASSVGPTGFRSSPLHF
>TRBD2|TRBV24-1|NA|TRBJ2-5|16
TGTGCCACCAGTGACTGGGGACTAGCAGACAAAGAGACCCAGTACTTC
CATSDWGLADKETQYF
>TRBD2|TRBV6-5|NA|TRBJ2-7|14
TGTGCCAGCACCTCGAGCGGGAGTAGCTACGAGCAGTACTTC
CASTSSGSSYEQYF
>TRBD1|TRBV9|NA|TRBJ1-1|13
TGTGCCAGCAGCGTTACAGGGGCCACTGAAGCTTTCTTT
CASSVTGATEAFF
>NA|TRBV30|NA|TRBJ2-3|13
TGTGCCTGGAGTATCGGGATGACAGATACGCAGTATTTT
CAWSIGMTDTQYF
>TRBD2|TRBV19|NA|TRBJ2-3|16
TGTGCCAGTAGTTCTTGGACTAGCGGGAGAACAGATACGCAGTATTTT
CASSSWTSGRTDTQYF
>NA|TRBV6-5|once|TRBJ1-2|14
TGTGCCAGCAGTTCACAGGCCGCTAACTATGGCTACACCTTC
CASSSQAANYGYTF
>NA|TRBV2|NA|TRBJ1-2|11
TGTGCCAGCAAGGGGTACTATGGCTACACCTTC
CASKGYYGYTF
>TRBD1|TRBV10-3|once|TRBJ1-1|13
TGTGCCATCAGTGGACAGGGAAACACTGAAGCTTTCTTT
CAISGQGNTEAFF
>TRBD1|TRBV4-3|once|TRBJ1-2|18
TGCGCCAGCAGCCAAGCGGGGGTAGGACAGGGAATTAACTATGGCTACACCTTC
CASSQAGVGQGINYGYTF
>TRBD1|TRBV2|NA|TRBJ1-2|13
TGTGCCAGCAGGGAGGACAGGGGCAATGGCTACACCTTC
CASREDRGNGYTF
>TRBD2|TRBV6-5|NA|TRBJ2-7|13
TGTGCCAGTAGGGGACTAGCGGTCTACGAGCAGTACTTC
CASRGLAVYEQYF
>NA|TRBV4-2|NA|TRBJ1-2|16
TGTGCCAGCAGCCCTAGCTCAGGGAGGACCAACTATGGCTACACCTTC
CASSPSSGRTNYGYTF
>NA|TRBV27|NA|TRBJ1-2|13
TGTGCCAGCATTGGGGCAGGGAACTATGGCTACACCTTC
CASIGAGNYGYTF
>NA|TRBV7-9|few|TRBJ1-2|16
TGTGCCAGCAGTTCAGGCGTAGGAGGGCCTAACTATGGCTACACCTTC
CASSSGVGGPNYGYTF
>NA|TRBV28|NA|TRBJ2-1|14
TGTGCCAGCTCACCCCCCGGGGCCTACAATGAGCAGTTCTTC
CASSPPGAYNEQFF
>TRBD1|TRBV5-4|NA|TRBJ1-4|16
TGTGCCAGCAGCCTGGGACAGGGGGCCTTTAATGAAAAACTGTTTTTT
CASSLGQGAFNEKLFF